These T cell receptor beta chains were read from a single sample in a study of T-cell reconstitution after alpha-beta-depleted transplantation in children. TCRdb reanalysed the PCR reads using MiXCR and keeps one entry per CDR3 protein. Among about 460,000 distinct CDR3 sequences listed, approximately 12% were seen once. The sample was PBMCs from the stem cell graft donor, taken from the stem cell graft. These receptors were collected from a human donor who donated a stem cell graft to a child with combined immunodeficiency. Each CDR3 is given with its conserved first and last residue. The D gene is left open where the match is weak. Expanded clones get a size class; other rows say once, few or many, or leave the size out.

V gene	clone size	J gene	D gene	CDR3 DNA	CDR3 protein
TRBV28	NA	TRBJ1-6	NA	TGTGCCAGCAGTTTAGTACGTCGGCAGGATTCACCCCTCCACTTT	CASSLVRRQDSPLHF
TRBV7-2	NA	TRBJ2-1	TRBD1	TGTGCCAGCAGCTTGTTTCTGTACCTTCCGGGACAGGGTATCACCTACAATGAGCAGTTCTTC	CASSLFLYLPGQGITYNEQFF
TRBV7-2	many	TRBJ2-1	TRBD2	TGTGCCAGCAGCTCAACTAGCGGGAGTGGGAATGAGCAGTTCTTC	CASSSTSGSGNEQFF
TRBV12-3/TRBV12-4	NA	TRBJ2-3	NA	TGTGCCAGCAGTGAGCTAGTAACACGCACAGATACGCAGTATTTT	CASSELVTRTDTQYF
TRBV29-1	many	TRBJ2-1	TRBD2	TGCAGCGTTGAAGATTCCGAACTAGCGGGAGTTGCCCATGAGCAGTTCTTC	CSVEDSELAGVAHEQFF
TRBV5-1	NA	TRBJ2-7	NA	TGCGCCAGCAGCTTGGGGGGGACTGTGAGCGGTTCCTACGAGCAGTACTTC	CASSLGGTVSGSYEQYF
TRBV20-1	many	TRBJ1-4	NA	TGCAGTGCTAGACGAAGTGAAAATGAAAAACTGTTTTTT	CSARRSENEKLFF
TRBV29-1	few	TRBJ2-3	NA	TGCAGCGTTAGGATTAGCGGAGACACAGATACGCAGTATTTT	CSVRISGDTDTQYF
TRBV7-2	many	TRBJ2-7	NA	TGTGCCAGCAGCCCCCCCATTTCCAGGGGCTACCACGAGCAGTACTTC	CASSPPISRGYHEQYF
TRBV5-5	NA	TRBJ2-7	NA	TGTGCCAGCAGCTTACATGGAAGGGGTAACGAGCAGTACTTC	CASSLHGRGNEQYF
TRBV4-2	NA	TRBJ2-3	TRBD2	TGTGCCAGCAGCCAAGTTGGGACTAGCGGGGGGGCAGATACGCAGTATTTT	CASSQVGTSGGADTQYF
TRBV12-3/TRBV12-4	few	TRBJ2-1	TRBD2	TGTGCCAGCATCTTTGGGGGGGGGTCGCGCCAGACCTACAATGAGCAGTTCTTC	CASIFGGGSRQTYNEQFF
TRBV18	NA	TRBJ1-2	NA	TGTGCCAGCTCACCACCGTCCAGGGTTAACTATGGCTACACCTTC	CASSPPSRVNYGYTF
TRBV12-3/TRBV12-4	few	TRBJ2-2	TRBD1	TGTGCCAGCAGTACGCGGGACAGGGGCACCGGGGAGCTGTTTTTT	CASSTRDRGTGELFF
TRBV6-5	NA	TRBJ1-2	NA	TGTGCCAGCAGTTACACACAGGGTATGGATGGCTACACCTTC	CASSYTQGMDGYTF
TRBV5-5	many	TRBJ2-3	NA	TGTGCCAGCAGCCCGGAGGACGCTCGACCAGATACGCAGTATTTT	CASSPEDARPDTQYF
TRBV7-6	NA	TRBJ2-3	NA	TGTGCCAGCAGCCTCAATCCCCCGGGGACAGATACGCAGTATTTT	CASSLNPPGTDTQYF
TRBV12-3/TRBV12-4	many	TRBJ1-5	TRBD1	TGTGCCAGCAGCAAGACAGGGAGGAGCAATCAGCCCCAGCATTTT	CASSKTGRSNQPQHF
TRBV5-6	few	TRBJ2-1	NA	TGTGCCAGCAGCTTGGGTCCCGGGACTCCCAATGAGCAGTTCTTC	CASSLGPGTPNEQFF
TRBV12-3/TRBV12-4	many	TRBJ2-1	NA	TGTGCCAGCAGTTCCGGACGGTACAATGAGCAGTTCTTC	CASSSGRYNEQFF
TRBV29-1	NA	TRBJ2-7	NA	TGCAGCGTTGAAAGGTCGGCCTACGAGCAGTACTTC	CSVERSAYEQYF
TRBV4-3	NA	TRBJ2-5	NA	TGCGCCAGCAGCCAAGGGCAGGCTCCCGCCGCCCAAGAGACCCAGTACTTC	CASSQGQAPAAQETQYF
TRBV24-1	many	TRBJ2-1	NA	TGTGCCACCAGTAGTGGGGGAAACGATGAGCAGTTCTTC	CATSSGGNDEQFF
TRBV4-3	many	TRBJ2-2	NA	TGCGCCAGCAGCCAAGATCGTCTGGAAATCGGGGAGCTGTTTTTT	CASSQDRLEIGELFF
TRBV7-3	NA	TRBJ2-3	TRBD2	TGTGCCAGCAGCTTAAATCAAGCGGGAGGGCGCACAGATACGCAGTATTTT	CASSLNQAGGRTDTQYF
TRBV7-9	NA	TRBJ1-2	TRBD1	TGTGCCAGCAGCTCCCGGGACAGCCCTAACTATGGCTACACCTTC	CASSSRDSPNYGYTF
TRBV18	NA	TRBJ2-5	TRBD1	TGTGCCAGCTCACCACCGACCGCCGGGACAGGGTACCAAGAGACCCAGTACTTC	CASSPPTAGTGYQETQYF